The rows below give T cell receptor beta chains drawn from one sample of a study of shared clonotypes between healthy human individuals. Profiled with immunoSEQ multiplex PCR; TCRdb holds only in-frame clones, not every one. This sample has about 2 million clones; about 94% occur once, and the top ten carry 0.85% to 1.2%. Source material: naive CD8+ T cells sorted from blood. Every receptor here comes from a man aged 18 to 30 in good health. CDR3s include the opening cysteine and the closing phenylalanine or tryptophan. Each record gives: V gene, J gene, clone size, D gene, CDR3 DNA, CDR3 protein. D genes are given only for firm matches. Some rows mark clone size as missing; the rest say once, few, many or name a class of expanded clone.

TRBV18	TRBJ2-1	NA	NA	TGTGCCAGCTCACCAGGACAGTCATTATACAATGAGCAGTTCTTC	CASSPGQSLYNEQFF
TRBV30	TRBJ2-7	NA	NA	TGTGCCTGGAGTGTAATGGTAGGGGCCTACGAGCAGTACTTC	CAWSVMVGAYEQYF
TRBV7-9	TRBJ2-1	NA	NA	TGTGCCAGCAGCTTATCAACGCTTGAGCAGTTCTTC	CASSLSTLEQFF
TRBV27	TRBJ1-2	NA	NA	TGTGCCAGCAGTTTATCGGTGGGAAATGGCTACACCTTC	CASSLSVGNGYTF
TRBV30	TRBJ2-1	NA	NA	TGTGCCTGGAGTGTACGGGCGACTGAGCAGTTCTTC	CAWSVRATEQFF
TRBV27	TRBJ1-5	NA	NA	TGTGCCAGCAGTTCTCTGCCGGGCCCTGACAATCAGCCCCAGCATTTT	CASSSLPGPDNQPQHF
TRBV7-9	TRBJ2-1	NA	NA	TGTGCCAGCAGCTTAGGGCAGGCGTCCAATGAGCAGTTCTTC	CASSLGQASNEQFF
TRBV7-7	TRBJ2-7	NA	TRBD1	TGTGCTAGCAGCTTAAACCCGGGACAGGTTGCCGAGCAGTACTTC	CASSLNPGQVAEQYF
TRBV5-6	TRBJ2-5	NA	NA	TGTGCCAGCAGCTTGGCGGTAAGACAGCTGGATTTTTACCAAGAGACCCAGTACTTC	CASSLAVRQLDFYQETQYF
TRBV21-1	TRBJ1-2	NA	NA	TGTGCCAGCAGCAAAAGTACTTATAGGACGTCCCCCGCTAACTATGGCTACACCTTC	CASSKSTYRTSPANYGYTF
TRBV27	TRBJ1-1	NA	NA	TGTGCCAGCAGTTCCGATTGGAACACTGAAGCTTTCTTT	CASSSDWNTEAFF
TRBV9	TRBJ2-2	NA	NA	TGTGCCAGCAGCGCCCGGGGACTTCCGAACGTCGGGGAGCTGTTTTTT	CASSARGLPNVGELFF
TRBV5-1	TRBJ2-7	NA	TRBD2	TGCGCCAGCAGGGGACTAGAGGCCGAGCAGTACTTC	CASRGLEAEQYF
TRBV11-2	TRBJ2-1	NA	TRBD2	TGTGCCAGCAGCTTATTAACTAGCGGGTTTGATGAGCAGTTCTTC	CASSLLTSGFDEQFF
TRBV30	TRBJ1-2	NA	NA	TGTGCCTGGAGTGTGGGGGGTCGCTATGGCTACACCTTC	CAWSVGGRYGYTF
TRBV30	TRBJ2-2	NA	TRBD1	TGTGCAGGGACAGGGAACACCGGGGAGCTGTTTTTT	CAGTGNTGELFF
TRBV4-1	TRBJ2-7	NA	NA	TGCGCCAGCACCGCCCAGGGGGGCTACCCCTACGAGCAGTACTTC	CASTAQGGYPYEQYF
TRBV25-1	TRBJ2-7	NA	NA	TGTGCCAGCAGTGTTCTGTCCGAGGCGGGTTACGAGCAGTACTTC	CASSVLSEAGYEQYF
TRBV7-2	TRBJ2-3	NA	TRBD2	TGTGCCAGCTCCCTTCTAGCGGTTAGCACAGATACGCAGTATTTT	CASSLLAVSTDTQYF
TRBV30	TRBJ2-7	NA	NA	TGTGCCTGGAGTGTAGGGTTCCTAGGGGACGAGCAGTACTTC	CAWSVGFLGDEQYF
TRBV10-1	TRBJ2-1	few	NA	TGCGCTTCGAGCTCCTACAATGAGCAGTTCTTC	CASSSYNEQFF
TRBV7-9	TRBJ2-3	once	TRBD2	TGTGCCAGCAGCTTAGCGGTAGCGGGAGGGTCAGATACGCAGTATTTT	CASSLAVAGGSDTQYF